This TCR beta chain was sequenced in a study of glioma-infiltrating T cells after dendritic cell vaccination. Study details: Dendritic cell vaccination trial patients had either newly diagnosed or recurrent glioblastoma. The vaccine used monocyte-derived dendritic cells pulsed overnight with autologous tumor lysate.

Amplification used 60 V beta primers and 13 J beta primers. Libraries were prepared by immunoSEQ multiplex PCR; TCRdb keeps only in-frame clonotypes and omits some of them. The repertoire includes under 130,000 clones, roughly 76% of them detected once, and more than 10% sits in the top ten. Trimming left V 4 bases short and J 10 bases short, with 14 bases between. CDR1 is SGDLS and CDR2 is YYNGEE in the germline V gene. The CDR3 extends over 13 amino acids. The chain joins TRBV9 to TRBJ1-4; D might be TRBD1 (5 bases). Sequences were derived from blood, sampled before dendritic cell vaccination. The sequence derives from a human donor with glioblastoma. CDR3: CASSPGHKGKLFF. The CDR3 bases are TGTGCCAGCAGCCCCGGACATAAGGGAAAACTGTTTTTT. Looking up the rest from reference TRBV9 and TRBJ1-4 gives the full variable domain: DSGVTQTPKHLITATGQRVTLRCSPRSGDLSVYWYQQSLDQGLQFLIQYYNGEERAKGNILERFSAQQFPDLHSELNLSSLELGDSALYFCASSPGHKGKLFFGSGTQLSVL.